These 20 T cell receptor beta chains were sequenced from one sample in a study of T cell responses to AZD1222 COVID-19 vaccine. This table comes from immunoSEQ multiplex PCR, and its TCRdb copy is limited to in-frame clones, with some not included. Here the sample spans 150,000 to 200,000 clones, almost 95% being singletons. This sample comprised peripheral blood, obtained on day 0 of AZD1222 vaccination. The receptors originated from an adult in good health.

The chain uses TRBV4-3 and TRBJ2-7, with 7 bases fitting TRBD2. The CDR3 runs 17 residues. J was trimmed by 0 bases and V by 4 bases; bases with no gene match: 12. The germline V gene has CDR1 LGHNA and CDR2 YSLEER. The CDR3 DNA reads as TGCGCCAGCAGCCCCGGGGGGACCGTTTACAGCTCCTACGAGCAGTACTTC. Amino acids: CASSPGGTVYSSYEQYF.

V and J are TRBV6-5 and TRBJ2-7; the D gene is possibly TRBD1 (6 bases). The CDR3 length is 16 residues. Germline V gives CDR1 MNHEY, CDR2 SVGAGI. The germline V and J ends were trimmed by 0 bases and 5 bases, with 17 bases remaining between them. Here the CDR3 DNA reads TGTGCCAGCAGTTACTCCCCGGCAGGGGTCAAGGACGAGCAGTACTTC. Translating it yields CASSYSPAGVKDEQYF.

This clone was counted only a few times. The sample has other DNA sequences that encode this CDR3 too. The rearrangement joins TRBV9 to TRBJ2-7, with D unresolved. Germline assignment: CDR1 SGDLS and CDR2 YYNGEE. V gave up 2 bases and J gave up 1 base, with 7 bases separating them. The CDR3 loop spans 13 amino acids. The CDR3 nucleotides read TGTGCCAGCAGCGTGGGCACTTCCTACGAGCAGTACTTC. Its translation is CASSVGTSYEQYF.

CDR3 nucleotide sequence: TGTGCCTGGAGTGTACTTCAGGGTGTAGATCAGCCCCAGCATTTT. Its protein product is CAWSVLQGVDQPQHF. This chain joins TRBV30 and TRBJ1-5, with D perhaps matching TRBD1 (5 bases). Germline-derived CDR1 and CDR2 are GTSNPN and SVGIG (reference sequence). The CDR3 is 15 residues long. V was pared by 0 bases and J by 5 bases, with 14 bases between.

V is TRBV9 and J is TRBJ2-7; 9 bases map to TRBD2. V lost 0 bases and J lost 4; bases outside the gene matches: 5. The CDR3 consists of 15 residues. Germline CDR1 reads SGDLS; CDR2 reads YYNGEE. CDR3 residues: CASSVGSSGTYEQYF. DNA for the CDR3: TGTGCCAGCAGCGTAGGGTCTAGCGGGACTTACGAGCAGTACTTC.

The chain recombines TRBV24-1 with TRBJ2-3; 11 bases map to TRBD2. J lost 4 bases, V lost 2 bases, and 4 bases had no gene match. CDR1 KGHDR and CDR2 SFDVKD come from the germline V gene. This CDR3 contains 16 residues. The CDR3 DNA reads TGTGCCACCAGTGATTGGCTAGCGGGAGGAGCAGATACGCAGTATTTT. Its protein is CATSDWLAGGADTQYF.

The chain carries TRBV5-1 and TRBJ2-7, with 7 bases lining up with TRBD1. Germline trimming cut 4 bases from V and 3 bases from J; bases unmatched to any gene: 10. Germline values: CDR1 SGHRS, CDR2 YFSETQ. CDR3 length: 15 amino acids. CDR3 coding DNA: TGCGCCAGCAGCCGGACGGGACAGAACGACTACGAGCAGTACTTC. Residues: CASSRTGQNDYEQYF.

This chain connects TRBV7-2 to TRBJ2-1; D ambiguous. Germline loops: CDR1 SGHTA, CDR2 FQGNSA. V shed 5 bases and J shed 3 bases, with 11 bases lying between them. CDR3 length: 14 residues. This CDR3 is CASSPQTRYNEQFF. The CDR3 DNA is TGTGCCAGCAGCCCCCAGACTCGCTACAATGAGCAGTTCTTC.

This chain joins TRBV5-1 and TRBJ2-7; D possibly corresponds to TRBD1 (6 bases). CDR1 is SGHRS, CDR2 YFSETQ, per germline. The CDR3 extends over 15 amino acids. Trimming left V 0 bases short and J 2 bases short, with 12 bases between. CDR3 in DNA: TGCGCCAGCAGCTTGGTGCCAGGGGCCACCTACGAGCAGTACTTC. It is translated as CASSLVPGATYEQYF.

The gene calls are TRBV29-1 and TRBJ2-3; D may be TRBD2 (6 bases). This CDR3 region has 13 residues. V was clipped by 4 bases and J by 5 bases, with 13 bases between them. The germline CDR1 and CDR2 sequences are SQVTM and ANQGSEA. CDR3 residues: CSVVGGDLDTQYF. CDR3 coding DNA: TGCAGCGTTGTGGGGGGAGACCTAGATACGCAGTATTTT.

This clone was found a few times. The chain joins TRBV20-1 to TRBJ1-5, with 9 positions matching TRBD1. CDR3 length: 17 residues. Trimming removed 3 bases from V and 1 base from J; junction bases left unmatched: 10. The germline CDR1 and CDR2 sequences are DFQATT and SNEGSKA (reference sequence). The CDR3 reads CSASSTPGQGSNQPQHF. CDR3 nucleotide sequence: TGCAGTGCTAGTTCCACACCGGGACAGGGAAGCAATCAGCCCCAGCATTTT.

J is TRBJ2-7 and V is TRBV6-2 or TRBV6-3; D is unclear. The CDR3 spans 13 residues. Between the trimmed V and J ends, which lost 2 bases and 4 bases, there was a span of 9 bases. CDR1 is MNHEY and CDR2 is SVGEGT in the germline V gene. The CDR3 loop is CASSYPRSYEQYF. In DNA form, the CDR3 reads TGTGCCAGCAGTTACCCCCGAAGTTACGAGCAGTACTTC.

J is TRBJ2-1 and V is TRBV11-2; no clear D. This CDR3 is built from 12 residues. V was cut by 5 bases and J by 7 bases, with 9 bases left in between. Germline assignment: CDR1 SGHAT and CDR2 FQNNGV. This chain's CDR3 is CASSQPPNEQFF. In DNA, the CDR3 is TGTGCCAGCAGCCAGCCCCCAAATGAGCAGTTCTTC.

V gene TRBV18 combines with J gene TRBJ2-3, with D uncertain. Deletions cut 3 bases from V and 5 bases from J, with 3 bases between. There are 11 residues in the CDR3. Germline CDR1 reads KGHSH; CDR2 reads LQKENI. CDR3 loop: CASSPQDTQYF. The CDR3 DNA reads TGTGCCAGCTCACCTCAAGATACGCAGTATTTT.

The chain combines TRBV6-5 with TRBJ2-7, with TRBD2 matching over 13 bases. The CDR3 has 15 residues. Germline-derived CDR1 and CDR2 are MNHEY and SVGAGI. The V segment lost 6 bases and the J segment 7 bases; nucleotides outside the gene matches: 9. Here the CDR3 DNA reads TGTGCCAGCAGCCGACTCGGACTAGCGGGAGTTGAGCAGTACTTC. It specifies CASSRLGLAGVEQYF.

This clone was observed a single time. The chain is built from TRBV4-1 and TRBJ2-7; D may be TRBD1 or TRBD2 (5 bases each). Germline CDR1 reads MGHRA; CDR2 reads YSYEKL. V lost 0 bases and J 3 bases, leaving 12 bases between the germline ends. The CDR3 length is 15 residues. The DNA of the CDR3 is TGCGCCAGCAGCCAAGATTTGTGGGGGAGCTACGAGCAGTACTTC. Translated: CASSQDLWGSYEQYF.

This clone came up once. The V gene is TRBV11-3, the J gene TRBJ2-2; D is perhaps TRBD1 or TRBD2 (6 bases each). The CDR3 is 15 residues long. Germline-derived CDR1 and CDR2 are SGHNT and YENEEA. Trimming took 3 bases from V and 5 from J, leaving 13 bases between them. CDR3 in amino acids: CASSLGLGGTGELFF. DNA for the CDR3: TGTGCCAGCAGCTTGGGGTTAGGGGGGACCGGGGAGCTGTTTTTT.

This clone showed up just once. The chain combines TRBV10-1 with TRBJ1-6; no definite D call. Trimming removed 0 bases at V and 7 bases at J, with 10 bases between. The CDR3 runs to 15 residues. The germline V gene has CDR1 WNHNN and CDR2 SYGVQD (reference sequence). CDR3 protein: CASSESIFGNSPLHF. In DNA form, the CDR3 reads TGCGCCAGCAGTGAGTCGATTTTTGGCAATTCACCCCTCCACTTT.

V and J are TRBV24-1 and TRBJ1-1; the match to TRBD1 covers 8 bases. Germline CDR1 is KGHDR and CDR2 is SFDVKD. Germline trimming cut 2 bases from V and 5 bases from J; bases unmatched to any gene: 12. There are 17 residues in the CDR3. The CDR3 reads CATSDSWTGRIWTEAFF. The CDR3 region has the DNA TGTGCCACCAGTGATTCGTGGACAGGGCGGATTTGGACTGAAGCTTTCTTT.

V gene TRBV19 combines with J gene TRBJ1-6, with 10 bases aligning to TRBD1. The CDR3 length is 13 residues. V was pared by 5 bases and J by 9 bases, with 1 base of the junction left unmatched. CDR1 LNHDA and CDR2 SQIVND come from the germline V gene (reference sequence). CDR3 coding DNA: TGTGCCAGTAGTGGGGACAGGGGTTCACCCCTCCACTTT. Its translation: CASSGDRGSPLHF.